The 21 T cell receptor beta chains below were found in one sample sequenced in a study of OX40 agonist ivuxolimab in advanced cancers. Here immunoSEQ multiplex PCR was the method, and the copy in TCRdb shows in-frame clones only, minus some. The table shows about 60,000 clones, with roughly 86% occurring only once. The specimen was CD4+ or CD8+ T cells sorted from blood, collected in a trial of the OX40 agonist ivuxolimab. The receptor set was obtained from an adult with an advanced solid tumor such as melanoma, head and neck, liver or kidney cancer.

V and J are TRBV7-9 and TRBJ1-2, with D possibly matching TRBD1 (5 bases). The CDR3 spans 17 residues. Per germline, CDR1 SEHNR and CDR2 FQNEAQ (reference sequence). The V and J ends lost 5 bases and 2 bases respectively, with 21 bases between them. The CDR3 loop reads CASSPPPAPGYNYGYTF. The CDR3 nucleotides read TGTGCCAGCAGCCCTCCCCCTGCCCCAGGGTACAACTATGGCTACACCTTC.

In this sample, this clone turned up a few times. The rearrangement links TRBV4-3 to TRBJ2-6; no clear D. Germline CDR1 LGHNA, CDR2 YSLEER. The V gene lost 0 bases and the J gene lost 1 base, with 4 bases spanning the gap. CDR3 length: 15 residues. The CDR3 here is CASSQEVSGANVLTF. The CDR3 bases are TGCGCCAGCAGCCAAGAGGTTTCTGGGGCCAACGTCCTGACTTTC.

This chain connects TRBV10-2 to TRBJ1-1, with D uncertain. The CDR3 length is 16 residues. The ends were cut back, 0 bases at V and 1 base at J, with 12 bases in the middle. Germline-derived CDR1 and CDR2 are WSHSY and SAAADI. This chain's CDR3 is CASSESQSRENTEAFF. The CDR3 DNA follows: TGCGCCAGCAGTGAGTCGCAGAGCAGAGAGAACACTGAAGCTTTCTTT.

The chain employs TRBV30 and TRBJ1-4; D unresolved. Germline assignment: CDR1 GTSNPN and CDR2 SVGIG (reference sequence). The CDR3 length is 13 residues. V was trimmed by 2 bases and J by 2 bases, leaving 6 bases between them. The CDR3 bases are TGTGCCTGGAGTTCACAGACTAATGAAAAACTGTTTTTT. Protein sequence: CAWSSQTNEKLFF.

The CDR3 DNA is TGTGCCAGAAGTTCTAGGGAATGGGCCTCCTACGAGCAGTACTTC. Translation gives CARSSREWASYEQYF. The chain combines TRBV5-3 with TRBJ2-7, with D unresolved. TRBV5-3 is designated an ORF whose function remains uncertain. CDR3 length: 15 amino acids. Trimming pared 5 bases from V and 0 bases from J, leaving 15 bases between.

This clone appeared a single time. The gene calls are TRBV29-1 and TRBJ2-2, with 10 bases fitting TRBD2. The CDR3 is 15 amino acids. Looked up from germline, CDR1 is SQVTM and CDR2 is ANQGSEA. V lost 5 bases to trimming and J lost 4 bases; unmatched junction nucleotides: 7. The CDR3 protein is CSVSQRGGSTGELFF. CDR3 nucleotides: TGCAGCGTTAGCCAGCGGGGGGGAAGCACCGGGGAGCTGTTTTTT.

The chain recombines TRBV9 with TRBJ2-5, with 8 bases identical to TRBD2. The CDR3 extends over 14 amino acids. Per germline, CDR1 SGDLS and CDR2 YYNGEE. The V segment lost 7 bases and the J segment 0 bases; nucleotides outside the gene matches: 5. CDR3 amino acids: CASGSGANQETQYF. The CDR3, as DNA: TGTGCCAGCGGTAGCGGGGCGAACCAAGAGACCCAGTACTTC.

The CDR3 spells CASSYRGGSGYTF. DNA for the CDR3: TGTGCCAGCAGCTACAGGGGAGGGAGTGGCTACACCTTC. J is TRBJ1-2 and V is TRBV28; 7 bases agree with TRBD1. The CDR3 covers 13 residues. V lost 6 bases and J lost 7; bases outside the gene matches: 8. CDR1 MDHEN and CDR2 SYDVKM come from the germline V gene.

The chain employs TRBV6-1 and TRBJ1-4, with TRBD1 matching 7 bases. This CDR3 region has 14 residues. After removal of 5 bases from V and 6 bases from J, the junction contained 6 bases not matched to a gene. The germline CDR1 and CDR2 sequences are MNHNS and SASEGT. The CDR3 DNA reads TGTGCCAGCAGTCCACAGGGGAGTTATGAAAAACTGTTTTTT. Its protein product is CASSPQGSYEKLFF.

The rearrangement links TRBV6-5 to TRBJ1-6, with D unresolved. Between the trimmed V and J ends, which lost 2 bases and 9 bases, there was a span of 14 bases. CDR1 is MNHEY and CDR2 is SVGAGI in the germline V gene. The CDR3 runs 15 residues. The CDR3 is CASSYEAASSSPLHF. The CDR3 nucleotides are TGTGCCAGCAGTTACGAGGCAGCCTCGAGTTCACCCCTCCACTTT.

This chain connects TRBV5-1 to TRBJ2-7; D gene uncertain. Trimming removed 0 bases from V and 6 bases from J, with 10 bases in between. Germline CDR1 is SGHRS and CDR2 is YFSETQ. There are 13 residues in the CDR3. The CDR3 sequence: CASSLALTSEQYF. In DNA, the CDR3 is TGCGCCAGCAGCTTGGCCTTAACGTCCGAGCAGTACTTC.

The chain combines TRBV5-1 with TRBJ1-2; D not certain. Trimming removed 4 bases at V and 1 base at J, with 17 bases between. The CDR3 extends over 16 amino acids. CDR1 and CDR2 (germline): SGHRS, YFSETQ. CDR3: CASSPDGLPDNYGYTF. DNA of the CDR3: TGCGCCAGCAGCCCGGACGGATTGCCCGATAACTATGGCTACACCTTC.

This chain uses TRBV11-1 with TRBJ1-2, with D unresolved. Trimming took 4 bases from V and 7 from J, leaving 10 bases between them. CDR1 is SGHAT and CDR2 is FQDESV in the germline V gene (reference sequence). The CDR3 covers 12 residues. CDR3 nucleotide sequence: TGTGCCAGCAGCTCCCGGGAAGTTGGCTACACCTTC. Residues: CASSSREVGYTF.

The chain joins TRBV7-2 to TRBJ1-5; the D is unclear. V was clipped by 7 bases and J by 5 bases, with 15 bases between them. The CDR3 spans 14 residues. Germline V gene data show CDR1 as SGHTA and CDR2 as FQGNSA. Here the CDR3 DNA reads TGTGCCAGCACCTCCCAGGACGGGTATCAGCCCCAGCATTTT. Translated, it gives CASTSQDGYQPQHF.

The CDR3 sequence is CASSFHKGRDEQYF. CDR3 in DNA: TGTGCCAGCAGCTTTCATAAGGGCCGAGACGAGCAGTACTTC. The J gene is TRBJ2-7, the V gene TRBV11-1; D is uncertain. This CDR3 contains 14 residues. Between the trimmed V and J ends, which lost 3 bases and 5 bases, there was a span of 14 bases. CDR1 is SGHAT and CDR2 is FQDESV in the germline V gene (reference sequence).

The genes are TRBV5-8 and TRBJ1-1, with D maybe TRBD1 (6 bases). There are 15 residues in the CDR3. Germline CDR1 and CDR2: SGHTS and YDEGEE. Trimming removed 4 bases from V and 0 bases from J, with 13 bases in between. The CDR3 protein is CASSLGQSMNTEAFF. In DNA form, the CDR3 reads TGTGCCAGCAGCCTTGGACAGTCTATGAACACTGAAGCTTTCTTT.

The genes are TRBV19 and TRBJ2-3; 8 bases are shared with TRBD1. The junction had 8 bases not matched to a gene; V was cut back by 3 bases and J by 6 bases. Germline CDR1 reads LNHDA; CDR2 reads SQIVND (reference sequence). The CDR3 is 15 amino acids. The CDR3 nucleotides are TGTGCCAGTAGTATTTCGACAGGGGAATGGGATACGCAGTATTTT. Its translation is CASSISTGEWDTQYF.

The chain employs TRBV25-1 and TRBJ2-7; D not resolved. The CDR3 loop spans 11 amino acids. The germline V gene has CDR1 MGHDK and CDR2 SYGVNS. Trimming removed 4 bases at V and 3 bases at J, with 4 bases between. CDR3 sequence: CASSAVYEQYF. CDR3 coding DNA: TGTGCCAGCAGTGCTGTCTACGAGCAGTACTTC.

This clone came up a few times. The chain combines TRBV9 with TRBJ1-6; no reliable D call. The germline V gene encodes CDR1 SGDLS and CDR2 YYNGEE. The ends were cut back, 4 bases at V and 5 bases at J, with 16 bases in the middle. The CDR3 is 16 amino acids. The CDR3 nucleotides are TGTGCCAGCAGCCCCAATCCGACGCCACATAATTCACCCCTCCACTTT. This codes for CASSPNPTPHNSPLHF.

J is TRBJ2-2 and V is TRBV28; weak D call: TRBD1 (6 bases). In germline, CDR1 is MDHEN, CDR2 SYDVKM. V lost 5 bases to trimming and J lost 0 bases, with 13 bases between them. This CDR3 is 16 amino acids long. The CDR3 coding sequence is TGTGCCAGCAGTCCCCCCGGGACAACGAACACCGGGGAGCTGTTTTTT. Protein: CASSPPGTTNTGELFF. Drawing the rest from reference TRBV28 and TRBJ2-2, the complete variable domain is DVKVTQSSRYLVKRTGEKVFLECVQDMDHENMFWYRQDPGLGLRLIYFSYDVKMKEKGDIPEGYSVSREKKERFSLILESASTNQTSMYLCASSPPGTTNTGELFFGEGSRLTVL.

This clone was detected ten times or more. The rearrangement uses TRBV7-9 and TRBJ1-3; the D is unclear. Trimming took 3 bases from V and 8 from J, leaving 8 bases between them. The germline CDR1 and CDR2 sequences are SEHNR and FQNEAQ (reference sequence). The CDR3 spans 12 residues. CDR3 sequence: CASSLISYTIYF. CDR3 sequence (DNA): TGTGCCAGCAGCTTGATTTCATACACCATATATTTT.